This T cell receptor beta chain originates from a study of T cell repertoires in cytomegalovirus infection. The CDR3 has 13 amino acids. Germline-derived CDR1 and CDR2 are ENHRY and SYGVKD. Deletions cut 7 bases from V and 6 bases from J, with 13 bases between. This clonotype has a handful of counts. Its matching antigen is unknown. TCRdb used MiXCR to reprocess the reads, holding one entry per CDR3 protein. Of around 800,000 distinct CDR3 sequences in the sample, around a third are singletons; the top ten hold around 12%. Here the sequenced sample was cultured CD8+ T cells from PBMCs, taken from culture after CMV antigen stimulation. The chain is built from TRBV10-3 and TRBJ2-1; D may be TRBD1 (5 bases). The TCR originated in a human donor in good health (CMV status not recorded). Some clones in this sample may be carry-over from other donors' samples. As DNA, the CDR3 is TGTGCCATCATGGTGGCAGGGCCCAATGAGCAGTTCTTC. The encoded protein is CAIMVAGPNEQFF.